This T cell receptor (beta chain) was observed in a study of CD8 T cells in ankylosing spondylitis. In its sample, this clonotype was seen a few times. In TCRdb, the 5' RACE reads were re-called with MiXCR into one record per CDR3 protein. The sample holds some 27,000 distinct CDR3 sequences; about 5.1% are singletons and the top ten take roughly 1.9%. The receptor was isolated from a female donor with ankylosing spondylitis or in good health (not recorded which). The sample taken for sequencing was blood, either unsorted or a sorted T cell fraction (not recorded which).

DNA for the CDR3: TGTGCCAGCAGCTCAGGACCGTTGGAGACCCAGTACTTC. Residues: CASSSGPLETQYF. This rearrangement joins TRBV9 to TRBJ2-5; no clear D gene. CDR1 SGDLS and CDR2 YYNGEE come from the germline V gene. The CDR3 covers 13 residues. Trimming shortened V by 4 bases and J by 5 bases, and 12 bases separated the two germline ends.